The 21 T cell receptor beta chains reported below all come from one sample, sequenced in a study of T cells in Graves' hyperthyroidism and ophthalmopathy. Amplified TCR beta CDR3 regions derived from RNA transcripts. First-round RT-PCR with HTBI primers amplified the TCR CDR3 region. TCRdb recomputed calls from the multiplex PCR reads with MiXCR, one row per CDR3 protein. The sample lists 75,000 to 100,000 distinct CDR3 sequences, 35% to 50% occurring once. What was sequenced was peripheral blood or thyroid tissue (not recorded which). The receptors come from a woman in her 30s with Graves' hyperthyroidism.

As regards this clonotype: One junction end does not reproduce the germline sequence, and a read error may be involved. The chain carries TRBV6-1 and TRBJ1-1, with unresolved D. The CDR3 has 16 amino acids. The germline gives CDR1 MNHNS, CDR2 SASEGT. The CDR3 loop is CASKAPWETDIPEAFF. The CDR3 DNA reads TGTGCTAGCAAGGCTCCGTGGGAAACGGATATCCCTGAAGCTTTCTTT.

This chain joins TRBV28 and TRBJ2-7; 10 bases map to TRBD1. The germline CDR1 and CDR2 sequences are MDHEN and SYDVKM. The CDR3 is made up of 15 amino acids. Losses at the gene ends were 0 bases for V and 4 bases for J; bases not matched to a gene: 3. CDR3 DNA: TGTGCCAGCAGTTTATGGGGACAGGGGAGGTACGAGCAGTACTTC. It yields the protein CASSLWGQGRYEQYF.

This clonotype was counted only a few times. This CDR3 reads CASSFPGLAGAYEQYF. The CDR3 DNA reads as TGTGCCAGCAGTTTCCCCGGACTAGCCGGTGCCTACGAGCAGTACTTC. The V and J genes are TRBV7-3 and TRBJ2-7; 8 bases are shared with TRBD2. Trimming removed 6 bases from V and 2 bases from J; junction bases left unmatched: 12. The CDR3 runs 16 residues. Germline CDR1 SGHTA, CDR2 FQGTGA.

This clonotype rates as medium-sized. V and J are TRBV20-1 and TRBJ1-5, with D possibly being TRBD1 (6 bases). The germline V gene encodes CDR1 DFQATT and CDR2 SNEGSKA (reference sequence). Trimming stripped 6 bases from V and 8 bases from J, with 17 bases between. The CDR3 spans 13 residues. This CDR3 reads CSAARQVREPQHF. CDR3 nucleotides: TGCAGTGCGGCCCGACAGGTACGGGAGCCCCAGCATTTT.

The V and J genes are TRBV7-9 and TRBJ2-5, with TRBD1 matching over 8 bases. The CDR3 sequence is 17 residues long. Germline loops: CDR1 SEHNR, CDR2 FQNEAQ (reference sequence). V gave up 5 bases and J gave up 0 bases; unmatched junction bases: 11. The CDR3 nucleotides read TGTGCCAGCAGCCCCAGGGGGCTGGAGGGGTACCAAGAGACCCAGTACTTC. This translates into CASSPRGLEGYQETQYF. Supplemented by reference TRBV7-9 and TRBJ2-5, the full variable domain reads DTGVSQNPRHKITKRGQNVTFRCDPISEHNRLYWYRQTLGQGPEFLTYFQNEAQLEKSRLLSDRFSAERPKGSFSTLEIQRTEQGDSAMYLCASSPRGLEGYQETQYFGPGTRLLVL.

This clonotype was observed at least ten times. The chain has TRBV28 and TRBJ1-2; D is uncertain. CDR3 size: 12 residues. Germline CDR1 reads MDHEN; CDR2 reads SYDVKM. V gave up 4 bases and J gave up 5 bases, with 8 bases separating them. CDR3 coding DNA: TGTGCCAGCAGTTCTGTGACTTATGGCTACACCTTC. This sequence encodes CASSSVTYGYTF.

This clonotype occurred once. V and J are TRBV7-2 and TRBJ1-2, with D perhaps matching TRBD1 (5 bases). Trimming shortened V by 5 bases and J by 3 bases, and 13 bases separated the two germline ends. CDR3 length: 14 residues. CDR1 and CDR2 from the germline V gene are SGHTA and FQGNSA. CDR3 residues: CASSPRDRDYGYTF. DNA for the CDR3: TGTGCCAGCAGCCCGCGGGACCGAGACTATGGCTACACCTTC.

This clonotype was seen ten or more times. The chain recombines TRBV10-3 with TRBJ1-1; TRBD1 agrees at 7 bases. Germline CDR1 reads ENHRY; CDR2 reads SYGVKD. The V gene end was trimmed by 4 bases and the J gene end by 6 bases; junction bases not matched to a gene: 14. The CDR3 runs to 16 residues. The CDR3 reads CAISGTGLEVKAEAFF. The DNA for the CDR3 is TGTGCCATCAGTGGGACAGGACTTGAGGTTAAGGCTGAAGCTTTCTTT.

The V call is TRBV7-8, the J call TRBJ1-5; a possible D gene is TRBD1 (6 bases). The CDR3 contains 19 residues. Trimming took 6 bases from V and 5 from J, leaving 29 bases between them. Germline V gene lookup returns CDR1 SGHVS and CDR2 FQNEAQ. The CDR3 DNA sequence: TGTGCCAGCAGTTTATATAGAGCGCGTCTAGGGACAAACCATCAGCCCCAGCATTTT. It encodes CASSLYRARLGTNHQPQHF.

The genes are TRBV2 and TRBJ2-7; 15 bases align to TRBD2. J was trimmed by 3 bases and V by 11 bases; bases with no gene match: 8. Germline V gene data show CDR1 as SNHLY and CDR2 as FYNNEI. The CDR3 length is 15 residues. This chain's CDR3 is CAGSPGLAGGYEQYF. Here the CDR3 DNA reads TGTGCCGGGAGCCCGGGACTAGCGGGAGGCTACGAGCAGTACTTC. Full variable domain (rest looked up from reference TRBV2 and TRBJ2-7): EPEVTQTPSHQVTQMGQEVILRCVPISNHLYFYWYRQILGQKVEFLVSFYNNEISEKSEIFDDQFSVERPDGSNFTLKIRSTKLEDSAMYFCAGSPGLAGGYEQYFGPGTRLTVT.

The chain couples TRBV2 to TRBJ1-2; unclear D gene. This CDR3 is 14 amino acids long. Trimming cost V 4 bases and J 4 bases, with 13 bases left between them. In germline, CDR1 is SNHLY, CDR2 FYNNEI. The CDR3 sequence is CASSGRSDAYGYTF. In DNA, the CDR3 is TGTGCCAGCAGTGGACGGTCGGACGCCTATGGCTACACCTTC.

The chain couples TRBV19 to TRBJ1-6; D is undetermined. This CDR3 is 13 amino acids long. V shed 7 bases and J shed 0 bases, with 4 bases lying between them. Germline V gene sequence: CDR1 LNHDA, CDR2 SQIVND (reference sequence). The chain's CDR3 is CASKGSYNSPLHF. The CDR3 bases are TGTGCCAGTAAGGGCTCCTATAATTCACCCCTCCACTTT. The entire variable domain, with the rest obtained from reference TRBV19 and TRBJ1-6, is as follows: DGGITQSPKYLFRKEGQNVTLSCEQNLNHDAMYWYRQDPGQGLRLIYYSQIVNDFQKGDIAEGYSVSREKKESFPLTVTSAQKNPTAFYLCASKGSYNSPLHFGNGTRLTVT.

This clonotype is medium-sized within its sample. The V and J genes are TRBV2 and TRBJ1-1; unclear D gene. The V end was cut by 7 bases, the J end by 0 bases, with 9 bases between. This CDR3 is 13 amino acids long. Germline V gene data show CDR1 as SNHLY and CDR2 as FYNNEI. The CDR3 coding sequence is TGTGCCAGCACGGAGGGCATGAACACTGAAGCTTTCTTT. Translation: CASTEGMNTEAFF.

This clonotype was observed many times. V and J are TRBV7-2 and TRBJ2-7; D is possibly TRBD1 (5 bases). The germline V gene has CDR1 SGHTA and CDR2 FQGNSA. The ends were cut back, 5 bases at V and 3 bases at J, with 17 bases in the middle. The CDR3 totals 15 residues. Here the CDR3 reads CASSIRLGHSYEQYF. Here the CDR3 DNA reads TGTGCCAGCAGCATAAGACTCGGACACAGCTACGAGCAGTACTTC.

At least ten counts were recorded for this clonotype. CDR3 nucleotides: TGCGCCAGCAGCTTGTGGGGGGATCAGCCCCAGCATTTT. It encodes CASSLWGDQPQHF. V usage is TRBV5-1 and J usage is TRBJ1-5, with a weak D call TRBD1 (5 bases). Germline values: CDR1 SGHRS, CDR2 YFSETQ. The CDR3 totals 13 residues. V was cut by 1 base and J by 5 bases, with 7 bases left in between. Using reference TRBV5-1 and TRBJ1-5 for the parts outside the CDR3, the full variable domain is KAGVTQTPRYLIKTRGQQVTLSCSPISGHRSVSWYQQTPGQGLQFLFEYFSETQRNKGNFPGRFSGRQFSNSRSEMNVSTLELGDSALYLCASSLWGDQPQHFGDGTRLSIL.

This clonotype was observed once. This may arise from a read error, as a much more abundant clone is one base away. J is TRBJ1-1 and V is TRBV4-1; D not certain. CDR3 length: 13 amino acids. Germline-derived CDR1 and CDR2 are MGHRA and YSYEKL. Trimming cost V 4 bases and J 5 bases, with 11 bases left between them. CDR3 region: CASSLELCTEAFF. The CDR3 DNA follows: TGCGCCAGCAGCCTAGAACTGTGTACTGAAGCTTTCTTT.

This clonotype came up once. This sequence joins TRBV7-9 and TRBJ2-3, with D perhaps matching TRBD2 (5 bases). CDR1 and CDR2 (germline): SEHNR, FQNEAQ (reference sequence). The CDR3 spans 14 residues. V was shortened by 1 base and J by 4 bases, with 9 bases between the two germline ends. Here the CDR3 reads CASSLELAADTQYF. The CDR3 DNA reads TGTGCCAGCAGCTTAGAGCTAGCAGCAGATACGCAGTATTTT.

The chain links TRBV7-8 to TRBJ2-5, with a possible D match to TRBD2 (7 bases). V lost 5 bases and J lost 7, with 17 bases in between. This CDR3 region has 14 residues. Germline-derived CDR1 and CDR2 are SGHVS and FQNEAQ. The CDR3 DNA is TGTGCCAGCAGCCTGGGGGCTAGCGGTGTGACCCAGTACTTC. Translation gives CASSLGASGVTQYF.

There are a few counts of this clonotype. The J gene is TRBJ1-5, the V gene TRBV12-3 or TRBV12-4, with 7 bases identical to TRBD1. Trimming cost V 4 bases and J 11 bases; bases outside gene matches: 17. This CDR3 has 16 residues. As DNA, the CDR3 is TGTGCCAGCAGTTCAGTCTTCAGGGGGGAACAAGAGACCCAGCATTTT. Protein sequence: CASSSVFRGEQETQHF.

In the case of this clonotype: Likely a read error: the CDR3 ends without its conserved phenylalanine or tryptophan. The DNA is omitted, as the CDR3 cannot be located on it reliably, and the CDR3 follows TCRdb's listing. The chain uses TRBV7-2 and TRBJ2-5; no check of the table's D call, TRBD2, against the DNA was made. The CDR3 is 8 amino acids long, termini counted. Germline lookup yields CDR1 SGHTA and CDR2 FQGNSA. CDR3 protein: CASSPQAG.

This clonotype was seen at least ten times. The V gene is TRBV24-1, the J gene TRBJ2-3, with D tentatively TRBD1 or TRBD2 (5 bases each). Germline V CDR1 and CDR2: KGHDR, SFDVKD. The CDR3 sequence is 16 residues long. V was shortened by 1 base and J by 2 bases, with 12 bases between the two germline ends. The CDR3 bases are TGTGCCACCAGTGATTTCGGGGCATCCTACACAGATACGCAGTATTTT. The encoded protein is CATSDFGASYTDTQYF.